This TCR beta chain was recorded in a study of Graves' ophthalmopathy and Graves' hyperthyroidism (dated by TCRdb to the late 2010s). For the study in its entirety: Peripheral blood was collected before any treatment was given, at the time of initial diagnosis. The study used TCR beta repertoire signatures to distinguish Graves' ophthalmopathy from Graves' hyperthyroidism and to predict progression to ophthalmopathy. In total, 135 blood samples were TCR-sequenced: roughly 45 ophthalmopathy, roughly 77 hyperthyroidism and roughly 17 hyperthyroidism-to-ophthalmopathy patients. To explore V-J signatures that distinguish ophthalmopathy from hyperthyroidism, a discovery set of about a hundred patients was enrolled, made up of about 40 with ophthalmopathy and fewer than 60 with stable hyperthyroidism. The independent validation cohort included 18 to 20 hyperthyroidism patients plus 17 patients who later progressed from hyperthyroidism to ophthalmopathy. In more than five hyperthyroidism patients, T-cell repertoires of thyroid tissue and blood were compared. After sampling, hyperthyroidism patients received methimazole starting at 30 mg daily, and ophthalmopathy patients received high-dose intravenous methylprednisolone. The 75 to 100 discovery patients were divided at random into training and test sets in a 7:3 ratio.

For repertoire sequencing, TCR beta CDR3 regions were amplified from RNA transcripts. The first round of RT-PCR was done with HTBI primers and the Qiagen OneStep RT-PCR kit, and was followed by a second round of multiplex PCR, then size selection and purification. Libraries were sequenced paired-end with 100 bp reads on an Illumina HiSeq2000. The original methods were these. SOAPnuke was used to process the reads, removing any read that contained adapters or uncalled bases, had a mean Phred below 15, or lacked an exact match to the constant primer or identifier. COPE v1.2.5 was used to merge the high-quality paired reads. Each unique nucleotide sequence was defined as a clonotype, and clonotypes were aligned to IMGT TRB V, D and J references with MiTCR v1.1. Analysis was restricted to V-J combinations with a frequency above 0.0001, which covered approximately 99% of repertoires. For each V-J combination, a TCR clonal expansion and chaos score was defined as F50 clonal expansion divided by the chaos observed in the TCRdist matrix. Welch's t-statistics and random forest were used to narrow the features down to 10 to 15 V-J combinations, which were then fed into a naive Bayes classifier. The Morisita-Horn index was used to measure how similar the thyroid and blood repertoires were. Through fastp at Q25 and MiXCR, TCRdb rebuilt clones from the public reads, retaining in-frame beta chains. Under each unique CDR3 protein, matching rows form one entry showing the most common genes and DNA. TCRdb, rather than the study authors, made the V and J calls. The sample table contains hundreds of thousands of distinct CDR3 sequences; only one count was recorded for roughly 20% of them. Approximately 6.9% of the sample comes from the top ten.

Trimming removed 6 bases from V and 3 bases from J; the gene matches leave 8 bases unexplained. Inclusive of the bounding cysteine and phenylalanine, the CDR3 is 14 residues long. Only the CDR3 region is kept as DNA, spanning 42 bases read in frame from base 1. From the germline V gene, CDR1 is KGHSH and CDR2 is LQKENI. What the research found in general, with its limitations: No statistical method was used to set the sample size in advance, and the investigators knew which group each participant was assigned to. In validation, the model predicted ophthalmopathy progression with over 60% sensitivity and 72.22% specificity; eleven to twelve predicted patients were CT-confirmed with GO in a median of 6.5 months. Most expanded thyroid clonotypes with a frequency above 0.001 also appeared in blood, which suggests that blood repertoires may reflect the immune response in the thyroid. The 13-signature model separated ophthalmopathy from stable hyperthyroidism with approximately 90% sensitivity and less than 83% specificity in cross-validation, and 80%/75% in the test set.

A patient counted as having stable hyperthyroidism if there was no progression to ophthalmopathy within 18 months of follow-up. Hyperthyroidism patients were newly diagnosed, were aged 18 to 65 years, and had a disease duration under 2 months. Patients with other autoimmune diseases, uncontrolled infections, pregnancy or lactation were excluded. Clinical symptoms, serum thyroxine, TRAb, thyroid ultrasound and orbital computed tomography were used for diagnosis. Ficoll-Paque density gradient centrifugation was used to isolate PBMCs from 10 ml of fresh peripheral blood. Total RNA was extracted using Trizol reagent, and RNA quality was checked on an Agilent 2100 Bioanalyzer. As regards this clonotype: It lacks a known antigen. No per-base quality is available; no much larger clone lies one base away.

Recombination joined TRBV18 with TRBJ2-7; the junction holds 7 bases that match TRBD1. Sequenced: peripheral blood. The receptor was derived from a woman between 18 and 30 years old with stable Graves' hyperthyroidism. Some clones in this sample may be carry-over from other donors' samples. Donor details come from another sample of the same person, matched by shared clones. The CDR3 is CASSPLGTVYEQYF. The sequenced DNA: TGTGCCAGCTCCCCTTTGGGGACAGTCTACGAGCAGTACTTC.